This T cell receptor beta chain is from a study of T-cell memory formation after mild COVID-19. 5'RACE, which relied on constant-segment primers, yielded TCR alpha and TCR beta cDNA libraries carrying sample barcodes and UMIs. TCRdb passed the 5' RACE reads through MiXCR, listing each CDR3 protein once. The table includes about 350,000 distinct CDR3 sequences, roughly an eighth detected once. The CDR3 is 13 amino acids. The V gene lost 7 bases and the J gene lost 0 bases, with 10 bases spanning the gap. Germline V CDR1 and CDR2: SNHLY, FYNNEI. Study results and limitations: The study found balanced CD4/CD8 in clones contracting day 15 to 85 and a CD4+ lean in later expanders.

This clonotype was observed at least ten times. What it binds is unknown. The receptor was isolated from a man aged 18 to 29 who had mild COVID-19 (a few samples of this study predate the infection). Cell type and time point are not known. The rearrangement uses TRBV2 and TRBJ2-7; a weak D match, TRBD1 (6 bases). The sample consisted of PBMCs or a T cell subset sorted from them (not recorded which). The CDR3 sequence: CASTRQDSYEQYF. CDR3 bases: TGTGCCAGCACCCGACAGGACTCCTACGAGCAGTACTTC. Drawing the rest from reference TRBV2 and TRBJ2-7, the complete variable domain is EPEVTQTPSHQVTQMGQEVILRCVPISNHLYFYWYRQILGQKVEFLVSFYNNEISEKSEIFDDQFSVERPDGSNFTLKIRSTKLEDSAMYFCASTRQDSYEQYFGPGTRLTVT.